This record covers a single T cell receptor beta chain. What antigen it recognizes has not been identified. Per-base qualities were not stored, and no clone one base away is much larger. This entry belongs to a study of blood T cell repertoires in COVID-19 (dated by TCRdb to 2018 to 2021). Turning to the overall study: The collaborator samples originated in the United States, Italy and Spain and spanned the acute and convalescent phases of COVID-19. Samples were obtained from the ongoing ImmuneRACE study (first 160 participants) and from 1,254 subjects provided by 6 global collaborators. The repertoires were made available in a free public database intended to serve as a resource for research on the immune response to SARS-CoV-2. HLA class I and class II types, where available, came from metadata supplied by the sample provider rather than from assay-based typing. Nearly every sample came with metadata listing a de-identified subject ID, COVID-19 status, age in years and sex. Deeply sampled blood TCRbeta repertoires from subjects exposed to, actively infected with, or recovered from COVID-19 were included in the dataset. The prospective study material was composed of cDNA or gDNA derived from T cells, B-cell-depleted T cells, or PBMCs. What the research found in general, with its limitations: The quantity of clinical and demographic metadata differed by source and by participant and was supplied without curation.

V is pared back by 5 bases and J by 1 base, with 12 bases lying between the germline termini. Counted from cysteine to phenylalanine, this CDR3 has 14 amino acids. CDR3 DNA only is kept here, 42 bases in frame from base 1. CDR1 and CDR2 (SGHRS, YFSETQ) derive from the germline V gene. The collaborating institutions used their own protocols to collect whole blood in K2EDTA tubes. For TCRbeta analysis, collaborators shipped samples in one of three forms: frozen whole blood, isolated PBMCs, or DNA extracted from either of those sample types. TCRbeta CDR3 regions were amplified from genomic DNA by means of the immunoSEQ Assay, a bias-controlled multiplex PCR. In the authors' own workflow: The number of nucleated cells in each sample was estimated from the amplification of reference gene primers within the assay. To quantify the absolute abundance of each unique TCRbeta CDR3 rearrangement, sequence reads were collapsed and filtered. For each sample, productive Simpson clonality was calculated by taking the square root of Simpson's diversity index across productive rearrangements. In its TCRdb copy, this immuneACCESS table keeps in-frame sequences only and misses some clones. Where compared with another copy, unresolved V genes explain less than half of these, and the others have no known cause. V and J calls and clone size come straight from that table; D and trimming were deduced from the DNA. This sample has roughly 48,000 clones in its table, and around nine tenths of those were observed once. The ten largest clonotypes hold roughly a quarter of the sample.

The sequencing sample was made of peripheral blood. The chain is encoded by TRBV5-1 joined to TRBJ2-5; a tentative D match to TRBD2 spans 5 bases. This receptor was taken from a woman older than 75 with acute or convalescent COVID-19. The nucleotide sequence is TGCGCCAGCAGACCCGCTAGCTCCCAAGAGACCCAGTACTTC. Its translation is CASRPASSQETQYF.